This TCR beta chain was retrieved from a study of T cells in Graves' hyperthyroidism and ophthalmopathy. Study-wide results and limits: Most clonotypes expanded in thyroid above 0.001 were likewise present in blood.

In its sample, this clonotype was seen a few times. Its antigen remains unknown. Amplification yielded TCR beta CDR3 regions, with RNA transcripts as the source. First-round RT-PCR of the TCR CDR3 relied on the HTBI primer set. TCRdb reprocessed the multiplex PCR reads via MiXCR and lists one record per CDR3 protein. The table records over 700,000 distinct CDR3 sequences, roughly a third of them present only once. Germline V gives CDR1 LGHNA, CDR2 YNFKEQ. The CDR3 loop spans 14 amino acids. Trimming cost V 3 bases and J 4 bases, with 13 bases left between them. Patients aged 18 to 65 had newly diagnosed hyperthyroidism lasting under 2 months. Criteria for exclusion of patients were uncontrolled infection, other autoimmune disease, pregnancy or lactation. Fresh peripheral blood, approximately 9.1 ml, was the source of the PBMCs.

What was sequenced was blood. This clonotype originated in a woman between 40 and 55 years old with Graves' hyperthyroidism. The chain has TRBV4-2 and TRBJ2-7; perhaps D is TRBD1 or TRBD2 (5 bases each). Here the CDR3 DNA reads TGTGCCAGCAGCCAGGATCCGGGGCCATACGAGCAGTACTTC. This translates into CASSQDPGPYEQYF.